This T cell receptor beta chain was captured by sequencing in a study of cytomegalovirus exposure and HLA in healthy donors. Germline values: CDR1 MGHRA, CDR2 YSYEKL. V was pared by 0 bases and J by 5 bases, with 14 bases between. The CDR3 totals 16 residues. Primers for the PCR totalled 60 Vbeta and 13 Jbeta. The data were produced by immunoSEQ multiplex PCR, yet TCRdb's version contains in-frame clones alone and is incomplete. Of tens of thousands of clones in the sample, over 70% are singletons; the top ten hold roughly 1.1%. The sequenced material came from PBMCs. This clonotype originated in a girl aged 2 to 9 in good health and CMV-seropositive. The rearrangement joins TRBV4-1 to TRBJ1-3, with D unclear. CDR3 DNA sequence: TGCGCCAGCAGCCAAGATGATAGCAGTCCTAGAAACACCATATATTTT. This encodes CASSQDDSSPRNTIYF.